The rows below give T cell receptor beta chains drawn from one sample of a study of monozygotic twins with cystic fibrosis. TCRdb's copy holds only in-frame clones and misses some; the assay was immunoSEQ multiplex PCR. The repertoire consists of about 5,000 clones, with approximately 96% occurring once and the leading ten covering under 3.5%. The sample taken for sequencing was blood. Receptors were obtained from a boy aged 2 to 10 with cystic fibrosis. Both conserved end residues are part of each CDR3. The order of the fields is J gene, V gene, clone size, D gene, CDR3 DNA, CDR3 protein. A D gene is named only where the DNA matches it firmly. Clone size, where shown, is once, few, many, or a class for clones that have expanded.

j_gene: TRBJ2-1; v_gene: TRBV14; abundance: NA; d_gene: NA; CDR3nt: TGTGCCAGCAGCCAAGATTACCTAGGGGTCTTAGGGGTTGAGCAGTTCTTC; CDR3aa: CASSQDYLGVLGVEQFF
j_gene: TRBJ1-3; v_gene: TRBV7-2; abundance: NA; d_gene: NA; CDR3nt: TGTGCCAGCAGCTTAGATTCGACAGGTGGAAACACCATATATTTT; CDR3aa: CASSLDSTGGNTIYF
j_gene: TRBJ2-5; v_gene: TRBV4-1; abundance: NA; d_gene: NA; CDR3nt: TGCGCCAGCAGCCAAGATTTAGCCAAGCAAGAGACCCAGTACTTC; CDR3aa: CASSQDLAKQETQYF
j_gene: TRBJ2-3; v_gene: TRBV11-2; abundance: NA; d_gene: NA; CDR3nt: TGTGCCAGCAGCTTAGCTAGCTTAGATACAGATACGCAGTATTTT; CDR3aa: CASSLASLDTDTQYF
j_gene: TRBJ2-4; v_gene: TRBV7-8; abundance: NA; d_gene: NA; CDR3nt: TGTGCCAGCAGCCGGCAGGGAGGCAAAAACATTCAGTACTTC; CDR3aa: CASSRQGGKNIQYF
j_gene: TRBJ1-1; v_gene: TRBV19; abundance: once; d_gene: NA; CDR3nt: TGTGCCAGTACCCCAGGGGAAGGGTGGAACACTGAAGCTTTCTTT; CDR3aa: CASTPGEGWNTEAFF
j_gene: TRBJ2-7; v_gene: TRBV7-3; abundance: NA; d_gene: TRBD2; CDR3nt: TGTGCCAGCAGCTTAACGCCTAGCGGATACTACGAGCAGTACTTC; CDR3aa: CASSLTPSGYYEQYF
j_gene: TRBJ2-7; v_gene: TRBV15; abundance: once; d_gene: NA; CDR3nt: TGTGCCACCAGCAGAGATAGAGGGCTCGACGAGCAGTACTTC; CDR3aa: CATSRDRGLDEQYF
j_gene: TRBJ2-5; v_gene: TRBV4-1; abundance: NA; d_gene: NA; CDR3nt: TGCGCCAGCAGCCCGACAGGGCGGGCGGGGGAGACCCAGTACTTC; CDR3aa: CASSPTGRAGETQYF
j_gene: TRBJ1-2; v_gene: TRBV4-1; abundance: once; d_gene: NA; CDR3nt: TGCGCCAGCAGCCAAGGCTGGGGTGTGCCCTCGGGGGACTTC; CDR3aa: CASSQGWGVPSGDF
j_gene: TRBJ1-5; v_gene: TRBV7-2; abundance: NA; d_gene: NA; CDR3nt: TGTGCCAGCAGCTACAGGTTGGGTCAGCCCCAGCATTTT; CDR3aa: CASSYRLGQPQHF
j_gene: TRBJ1-2; v_gene: TRBV4-2; abundance: NA; d_gene: TRBD1; CDR3nt: TGTGCCAGCCGGGGGACAGGGATTAACTATGGCTACACCTTC; CDR3aa: CASRGTGINYGYTF
j_gene: TRBJ1-1; v_gene: TRBV30; abundance: NA; d_gene: TRBD1; CDR3nt: TGTGCCTGGGGGGGACAGGAAAACACTGAAGCTTTCTTT; CDR3aa: CAWGGQENTEAFF
j_gene: TRBJ2-3; v_gene: TRBV2; abundance: NA; d_gene: TRBD2; CDR3nt: TGTGCCAGCAGTGTAGAGCGGGGGGCCGGGGATACGCAGTATTTT; CDR3aa: CASSVERGAGDTQYF
j_gene: TRBJ1-5; v_gene: TRBV30; abundance: NA; d_gene: NA; CDR3nt: TGTGCCTGGAGTGTAGATGGGAATCAGCCCCAGCATTTT; CDR3aa: CAWSVDGNQPQHF
j_gene: TRBJ1-1; v_gene: TRBV21-1; abundance: NA; d_gene: NA; CDR3nt: TGTGCCAGCAGCACAGAAGGTGGCGGCACTGAAGCTTTCTTT; CDR3aa: CASSTEGGGTEAFF
j_gene: TRBJ2-3; v_gene: TRBV30; abundance: NA; d_gene: NA; CDR3nt: TGTGCCTGGAACCCCGGGACGGTTAGCACAGATACGCAGTATTTT; CDR3aa: CAWNPGTVSTDTQYF
j_gene: TRBJ2-1; v_gene: TRBV9; abundance: NA; d_gene: TRBD2; CDR3nt: TGTGCCAGCAGCGAGGGACTAGCTATTGTCAATGAGCAGTTCTTC; CDR3aa: CASSEGLAIVNEQFF
j_gene: TRBJ1-4; v_gene: TRBV4-1; abundance: NA; d_gene: NA; CDR3nt: TGCGCCAGCAGCCCGCAGGGTTCGTGGTTGGGTGGGGAACTGTTTTTT; CDR3aa: CASSPQGSWLGGELFF